This entry concerns a single T cell receptor beta chain. Its target is not known. The data are from a study of blood T cells in healthy people across ages. Findings and caveats of the study: Long-lived and aged donors differed, with more naive CD4+ cells and higher diversity in the long-lived. One million T cells yielded diversity estimates that were considered underestimates.

Using a J-beta primer mix together with a sample-barcoded 5' primer, a second PCR was run for about 6 to 11 cycles. TCRdb passed the 5' RACE reads through MiXCR, listing each CDR3 protein once. Here the sample spans about 1.1 million distinct CDR3 sequences, 30% to 40% being singletons. CDR3 size: 15 residues. Germline CDR1 reads SEHNR; CDR2 reads FQNEAQ (reference sequence). V trimming: 5 bases; J trimming: 1 base; junction bases outside the gene matches: 6. The chain links TRBV7-9 to TRBJ1-1; 8 positions match TRBD1. The sequence was collected from a man between 18 and 35 years old in good health. Specimen: blood. CDR3: CASSRWTGTNTEAFF. The CDR3 nucleotides are TGTGCCAGCAGCCGTTGGACAGGGACGAACACTGAAGCTTTCTTT.